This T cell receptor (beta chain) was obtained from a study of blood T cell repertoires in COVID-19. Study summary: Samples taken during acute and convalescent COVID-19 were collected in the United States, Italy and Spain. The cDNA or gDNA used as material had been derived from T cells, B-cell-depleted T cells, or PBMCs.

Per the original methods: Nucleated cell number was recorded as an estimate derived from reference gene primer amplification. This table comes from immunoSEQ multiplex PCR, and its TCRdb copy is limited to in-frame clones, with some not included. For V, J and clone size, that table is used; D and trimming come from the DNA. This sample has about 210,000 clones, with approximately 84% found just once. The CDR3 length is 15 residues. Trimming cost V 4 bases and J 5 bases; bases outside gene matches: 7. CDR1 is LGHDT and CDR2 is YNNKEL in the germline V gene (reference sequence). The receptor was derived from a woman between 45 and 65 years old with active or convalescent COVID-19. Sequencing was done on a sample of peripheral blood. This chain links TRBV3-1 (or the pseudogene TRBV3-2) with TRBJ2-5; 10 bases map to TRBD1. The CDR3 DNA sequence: TGTGCCAGCAGCCTCCCCAGGGGACAGGGGGAGACCCAGTACTTC. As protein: CASSLPRGQGETQYF.